The 10 T cell receptor beta chains in this list originate from one sample, sequenced in a study of T cells after yellow fever vaccination. TCRdb re-called the 5' RACE reads with MiXCR, one entry per CDR3 protein. The sample lists around 340,000 distinct CDR3 sequences, about 9.5% occurring once. The sequenced sample was PBMCs, obtained on the day of the first yellow fever vaccination. These receptors originate from a man between 18 and 35 years old who received the YFV17D yellow fever vaccine.

This clonotype was seen more than once but under ten times. V and J are TRBV5-1 and TRBJ1-1; tentatively, D is TRBD1 (5 bases). Germline V gene sequence: CDR1 SGHRS, CDR2 YFSETQ. Trimming took off 4 bases at V and 5 bases at J, with 18 bases between the two ends. This CDR3 has 15 amino acids. This chain's CDR3 is CASSPPQVGGTEAFF. The CDR3 DNA is TGCGCCAGCAGCCCGCCCCAGGTGGGGGGGACTGAAGCTTTCTTT.

At least ten counts were recorded for this clonotype. V gene TRBV6-2 or TRBV6-3 combines with J gene TRBJ2-7, with D perhaps assigned TRBD1 or TRBD2 (5 bases each). The ends were cut back, 2 bases at V and 2 bases at J, with 10 bases in the middle. Germline CDR1 MNHEY, CDR2 SVGEGT. This CDR3 spans 14 amino acids. Written as DNA, the CDR3 is TGTGCCAGCAGTTACGGGACGACTACCTACGAGCAGTACGTC. Translation gives CASSYGTTTYEQYV.

The chain has TRBV5-1 and TRBJ2-5, with no clear D. Germline CDR1 is SGHRS and CDR2 is YFSETQ. Trimming left V 2 bases short and J 5 bases short, with 10 bases between. This CDR3 spans 13 amino acids. The CDR3 DNA reads TGCGCCAGCAGCTTTGCATTTGGGGAGACCCAGTACTTC. Encoded protein: CASSFAFGETQYF.

This clonotype was counted between two and nine times. The V gene is TRBV19, the J gene TRBJ2-1; D remains unclear. V lost 3 bases, J lost 10 bases, and 10 bases lay in between. The CDR3 has 12 amino acids. CDR1 LNHDA and CDR2 SQIVND come from the germline V gene (reference sequence). The CDR3 spells CASSINRLEQFF. The CDR3 DNA sequence: TGTGCCAGTAGTATTAATCGGCTGGAGCAGTTCTTC.

The chain is built from TRBV4-3 and TRBJ2-1, with 7 positions matching TRBD1. The CDR3 is 16 residues long. The V and J ends lost 2 bases and 3 bases, in that order; junction bases with no gene match: 7. Germline-derived CDR1 and CDR2 are LGHNA and YSLEER. CDR3 region: CASSQTFRDSYNEQFF. Here the CDR3 DNA reads TGCGCCAGCAGCCAAACCTTCCGGGACAGCTACAATGAGCAGTTCTTC.

This clonotype turned up a few times. The chain employs TRBV10-2 and TRBJ2-1; 9 bases map to TRBD2. The CDR3 contains 14 residues. CDR1 and CDR2 (germline): WSHSY, SAAADI. V lost 5 bases to trimming and J lost 5 bases; unmatched junction nucleotides: 4. The CDR3 is CASSSGGFHNEQFF. For the CDR3, the DNA is TGCGCCAGCAGTAGCGGGGGGTTCCACAATGAGCAGTTCTTC.

This chain uses TRBV4-3 with TRBJ2-1; D is undetermined. Germline V gene data show CDR1 as LGHNA and CDR2 as YSLEER. Trimming took off 2 bases at V and 8 bases at J, with 13 bases between the two ends. The CDR3 spans 14 residues. The CDR3 DNA sequence: TGCGCCAGCAGCCAAAGGACCCGGACGGATGAGCAGTTCTTC. Translation gives CASSQRTRTDEQFF.

The V and J genes are TRBV10-3 and TRBJ2-1, with 12 bases matching TRBD1. Germline CDR1 and CDR2: ENHRY and SYGVKD. This CDR3 is built from 15 residues. With 3 bases clipped from V and 8 bases from J, the junction kept 5 bases outside the gene matches. The CDR3 spells CAISDRDRGRDEQFF. The CDR3 coding sequence is TGTGCCATCAGTGATAGGGACAGGGGGCGTGATGAGCAGTTCTTC.

This clonotype was seen ten or more times. The chain couples TRBV2 to TRBJ1-2; D not certain. The CDR3 spans 13 residues. Trimming pared 6 bases from V and 7 bases from J, leaving 15 bases between. The V gene's germline CDR1 is SNHLY and CDR2 FYNNEI. CDR3 in amino acids: CASRAGGSIGYTF. In DNA form, the CDR3 reads TGTGCCAGCAGGGCGGGCGGCTCTATTGGCTACACCTTC.

This clonotype has just a few counts. This chain uses TRBV20-1 with TRBJ1-5; 7 bases map to TRBD1. J was trimmed by 0 bases and V by 4 bases; bases with no gene match: 3. The CDR3 is made up of 14 amino acids. Looked up from germline, CDR1 is DFQATT and CDR2 is SNEGSKA (reference sequence). The CDR3 coding sequence is TGCAGTGCTACCTACAGGGGTAGCAATCAGCCCCAGCATTTT. This translates into CSATYRGSNQPQHF.